One TCR beta chain is described in this entry. From blood CD8+ and CD4+ T cells, the TCR beta chain was sequenced. The individuals used as controls were healthy donors who had been matched for both age and sex. While CD8+ and CD4+ T cells were isolated negatively, TEMRA cells were enriched by FACS. This specimen comes from a study of CD8 T cells in Susac syndrome. After removal of 5 bases from V and 6 bases from J, the junction contained 7 bases not matched to a gene. The CDR3 spans 15 residues. The germline gives CDR1 SGHTA, CDR2 FQGTGA. A quantity of about 0.45 to 1 ug RNA underwent reverse transcription using random hexamers. Amplification of TCR beta CDR3 spanned 54 Vbeta and 13 Jbeta via immunoSEQ multiplex PCR. Via MiXCR, TCRdb re-called the immunoSEQ multiplex PCR reads, giving one row per CDR3 protein. The repertoire has approximately 160,000 distinct CDR3 sequences, roughly nine tenths of them found once; the top ten carry approximately 0.082%.

The receptor comes from a human donor in good health. Sequencing was carried out using CD4+ T cells from PBMCs. The chain employs TRBV7-3 and TRBJ2-1; 10 bases align to TRBD2. CDR3 amino acids: CASSKTSGFSNEQFF. The CDR3 DNA reads as TGTGCCAGCAGCAAGACTAGCGGGTTTTCCAATGAGCAGTTCTTC.